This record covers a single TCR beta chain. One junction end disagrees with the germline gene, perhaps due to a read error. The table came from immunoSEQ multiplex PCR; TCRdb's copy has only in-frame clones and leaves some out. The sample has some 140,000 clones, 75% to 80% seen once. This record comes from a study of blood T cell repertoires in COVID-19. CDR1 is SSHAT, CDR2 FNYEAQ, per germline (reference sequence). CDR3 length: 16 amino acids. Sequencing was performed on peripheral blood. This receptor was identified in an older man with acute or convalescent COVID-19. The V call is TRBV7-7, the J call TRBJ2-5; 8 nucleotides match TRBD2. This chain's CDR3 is CASSPNAGGLGETQYF. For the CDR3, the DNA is TGTGCTAGCAGCCCAAACGCGGGGGGCCTCGGGGAGACCCAGTACTTC.